A selection of T cell receptor beta chains follows, all from one sample in a study of T-cell memory formation after mild COVID-19. TCRdb used MiXCR to reprocess the 5' RACE reads, holding one entry per CDR3 protein. Here the sample spans a few hundred thousand distinct CDR3 sequences, under 25% being singletons. Sequencing was carried out using PBMCs or a T cell subset sorted from them (not recorded which). Receptors were obtained from an adult woman who had mild COVID-19 (a few samples of this study predate the infection). Cell type and time point are not known. Each CDR3 is given with its conserved first and last residue. D genes are given only for firm matches. Some rows mark clone size as missing; the rest say once, few, many or name a class of expanded clone.

size: NA
D: TRBD1
J: TRBJ2-2
V: TRBV20-1
DNA: TGCAGTGCTAGATCGCCGATCGGGTCAACCGGGACAGGGAACACCGGGGAGCTGTTTTTT
CDR3: CSARSPIGSTGTGNTGELFF

size: few
D: NA
J: TRBJ2-3
V: TRBV20-1
DNA: TGCAGTGCTAGAGATGGGGCTGCGGATCCTGTCACAGATACGCAGTATTTT
CDR3: CSARDGAADPVTDTQYF

size: few
D: TRBD2
J: TRBJ2-2
V: TRBV7-2
DNA: TGTGCCAGCAGCTTTCGGACTAGTATAACCGGGGAGCTGTTTTTT
CDR3: CASSFRTSITGELFF

size: NA
D: TRBD2
J: TRBJ2-2
V: TRBV20-1
DNA: TGCAGTGCGGGCGGGGGGCCGAGGACCGGGGAGCTGTTTTTT
CDR3: CSAGGGPRTGELFF

size: NA
D: NA
J: TRBJ2-1
V: TRBV27
DNA: TGTGCCAGCAGTTCGCGACAGAGGATTGGCAATGAGCAGTTCTTC
CDR3: CASSSRQRIGNEQFF

size: few
D: TRBD2
J: TRBJ2-1
V: TRBV12-3/TRBV12-4
DNA: TGTGCCAGCAGCCCCTGGACTAGCGGCTACAATGAGCAGTTCTTC
CDR3: CASSPWTSGYNEQFF

size: NA
D: NA
J: TRBJ2-5
V: TRBV20-1
DNA: TGCAGTGCCGTCGGAGAGACCCAGTACTTC
CDR3: CSAVGETQYF

size: many
D: NA
J: TRBJ2-7
V: TRBV6-5
DNA: TGTGCCAGCAGTTACTCCTCCTACGAGCAGTACTTC
CDR3: CASSYSSYEQYF

size: few
D: NA
J: TRBJ2-2
V: TRBV12-3/TRBV12-4
DNA: TGTGCCAGCATCCTCGGACTAACCAACACCGGGGAGCTGTTTTTT
CDR3: CASILGLTNTGELFF

size: many
D: TRBD1
J: TRBJ2-7
V: TRBV4-3
DNA: TGCGCCAGCAGCCATGGGACAGCAGACTACGAGCAGTACTTC
CDR3: CASSHGTADYEQYF

size: NA
D: TRBD2
J: TRBJ2-7
V: TRBV5-6
DNA: TGTGCCAGCAGCTGGGGAGCGGGACTGTACGAGCAGTACTTC
CDR3: CASSWGAGLYEQYF

size: NA
D: TRBD1
J: TRBJ2-7
V: TRBV6-2/TRBV6-3
DNA: TGTGCCAGCAGTGGCACCGGGACAGGGGGTATTTACGAGCAGTACTTC
CDR3: CASSGTGTGGIYEQYF

size: NA
D: NA
J: TRBJ2-7
V: TRBV4-1
DNA: TGCGCCAGCAGCCAAGATGAGGCTACCCTGTCCTACGAGCAGTACTTC
CDR3: CASSQDEATLSYEQYF

size: NA
D: NA
J: TRBJ1-5
V: TRBV5-1
DNA: TGCGCCAGCAGCTTGGGGCCCCGGGGCAGTCAGCCCCAGCATTTT
CDR3: CASSLGPRGSQPQHF

size: many
D: NA
J: TRBJ2-3
V: TRBV7-3
DNA: TGTGCCAGCAGCCAAGGGACTAGCACAGATACGCAGTATTTT
CDR3: CASSQGTSTDTQYF

size: few
D: NA
J: TRBJ2-4
V: TRBV4-2
DNA: TGTGCCAGCAGCCAAGTGAGCGGCCAGGCCATTCAGTACTTC
CDR3: CASSQVSGQAIQYF

size: many
D: NA
J: TRBJ2-5
V: TRBV29-1
DNA: TGCAGCGTTGGTCGCGCCCAAGAGACCCAGTACTTC
CDR3: CSVGRAQETQYF

size: NA
D: NA
J: TRBJ2-6
V: TRBV7-6
DNA: TGTGCCAGCAGCTTAGCGGAGTGGGCTGGGGCCAACGTCCTGACTTTC
CDR3: CASSLAEWAGANVLTF